A single sample is the source of the 15 T cell receptor beta chains below, sequenced in a study of blood T cells in healthy people across ages. A second PCR, run for roughly 7 to 11 cycles, used a sample-barcoded 5' primer plus a J-beta primer mix. Each CDR3 protein gets one entry after TCRdb re-called the 5' RACE reads with MiXCR. Among 850,000 to 1,100,000 distinct CDR3 sequences listed, more than 30% were seen once. The sequencing sample was made of blood. The receptors originated from a man younger than 35 in good health.

This clonotype was observed a handful of times. The chain links TRBV9 to TRBJ2-3, with D unclear. The germline V gene encodes CDR1 SGDLS and CDR2 YYNGEE. V shed 4 bases and J shed 7 bases, with 13 bases lying between them. The CDR3 totals 13 residues. CDR3 sequence: CASSTRPLYTQYF. The CDR3 DNA reads TGTGCCAGCAGCACCCGCCCATTATATACGCAGTATTTT.

The chain uses TRBV2 and TRBJ1-5, with a tentative D call TRBD1 (5 bases). CDR3 length: 16 residues. V was cut by 0 bases and J by 7 bases, with 16 bases left in between. The germline gives CDR1 SNHLY, CDR2 FYNNEI. CDR3 loop: CASSEAERGIGQPQHF. The CDR3 DNA reads as TGTGCCAGCAGTGAAGCGGAACGGGGGATCGGGCAGCCCCAGCATTTT.

In the case of this clonotype: A read error may be the cause here, since a much bigger clone is one base away. The J gene is TRBJ1-6, the V gene TRBV5-1; a possible D gene is TRBD1 (5 bases). The CDR3 loop spans 16 amino acids. CDR1 SGHRS and CDR2 YFSETQ come from the germline V gene. The CDR3 DNA reads TGCGCCAGCACCGAACAGGCCAGCTCCTATAATTCACCCTTCCACTTT. It specifies CASTEQASSYNSPFHF.

V and J are TRBV4-3 and TRBJ1-5; D might be TRBD1 (6 bases). In germline, CDR1 is LGHNA, CDR2 YSLEER. V gave up 3 bases and J gave up 5 bases, with 14 bases separating them. The CDR3 consists of 15 residues. This chain's CDR3 is CASSQSPGVHQPQHF. CDR3 DNA: TGCGCCAGCAGCCAGTCGCCAGGGGTTCATCAGCCCCAGCATTTT.

With respect to this clonotype: Germline and junction disagree at one end, which may indicate a read error. The V and J genes are TRBV12-3 or TRBV12-4 and TRBJ2-7, with TRBD1 identical over 7 bases. The CDR3 length is 19 residues. In DNA, the CDR3 is TGTGCCAGCAGTTTACCCCTCATCGATCCTACACAGGGGTCCTACGAGCAGTACTTT. This translates into CASSLPLIDPTQGSYEQYF.

The chain recombines TRBV9 with TRBJ2-7, with TRBD2 identical over 8 bases. Germline CDR1 and CDR2: SGDLS and YYNGEE. The CDR3 covers 16 residues. V lost 2 bases to trimming and J lost 4 bases; unmatched junction nucleotides: 11. CDR3 sequence reads: CASSVAAGDSIYEQYF. The CDR3 region has the DNA TGTGCCAGCAGCGTGGCAGCGGGAGATTCCATTTACGAGCAGTACTTC. Full variable domain (outside the CDR3, taken from reference TRBV9 and TRBJ2-7): DSGVTQTPKHLITATGQRVTLRCSPRSGDLSVYWYQQSLDQGLQFLIQYYNGEERAKGNILERFSAQQFPDLHSELNLSSLELGDSALYFCASSVAAGDSIYEQYFGPGTRLTVT.

The chain uses TRBV7-9 and TRBJ1-4; 7 bases are shared with TRBD1. CDR3 length equals 15 residues. Germline loops: CDR1 SEHNR, CDR2 FQNEAQ (reference sequence). After removal of 5 bases from V and 4 bases from J, the junction contained 7 bases not matched to a gene. The CDR3 loop reads CASSHRGQINEKLFF. As DNA, the CDR3 is TGTGCCAGCAGCCATCGGGGACAGATTAATGAAAAACTGTTTTTT.

The chain joins TRBV28 to TRBJ1-4; D gene uncertain. This CDR3 region has 15 residues. Germline CDR1 reads MDHEN; CDR2 reads SYDVKM. Between the trimmed V and J ends, which lost 5 bases and 10 bases, there was a span of 20 bases. The CDR3 loop reads CASSKRAEERAKLFF. The CDR3 coding sequence is TGTGCCAGCAGTAAACGGGCCGAAGAGAGGGCAAAACTGTTTTTT.

This clonotype has more than one count but fewer than ten. The chain combines TRBV4-1 with TRBJ2-1; the D is unclear. Germline V gives CDR1 MGHRA, CDR2 YSYEKL. The CDR3 totals 12 residues. V shed 0 bases and J shed 9 bases, with 6 bases lying between them. The CDR3 DNA reads as TGCGCCAGCAGCCAAGATTTCGGTGAGCAGTTCTTC. As protein: CASSQDFGEQFF.

This clonotype was counted only a few times. The rearrangement uses TRBV5-5 and TRBJ2-5; the match to TRBD1 covers 10 bases. The CDR3 covers 15 residues. The V gene end was trimmed by 0 bases and the J gene end by 7 bases; junction bases not matched to a gene: 6. In germline, CDR1 is SGHKS, CDR2 YYEKEE (reference sequence). CDR3 sequence: CASSLAGTGELTQYF. The CDR3 DNA sequence: TGTGCCAGCAGCTTGGCTGGGACAGGGGAGTTGACCCAGTACTTC.

This clonotype came up a few times. The J gene is TRBJ1-1, the V gene TRBV7-9; D unresolved. Trimming pared 5 bases from V and 2 bases from J, leaving 15 bases between. The CDR3 has 15 amino acids. Germline V gene data show CDR1 as SEHNR and CDR2 as FQNEAQ (reference sequence). The CDR3, as DNA: TGTGCCAGCAGCCAGATGATCTCTCTCAACACTGAAGCTTTCTTT. Translation: CASSQMISLNTEAFF.

This clonotype has a handful of counts. At one boundary the junction diverges from the germline segment, which might be a read error. CDR3: CACSFKGWGINEQFF. The CDR3 region has the DNA TGTGCCTGCAGTTTTAAGGGCTGGGGAATAAATGAGCAGTTCTTC. The J gene is TRBJ2-1, the V gene TRBV27; D not certain. The germline V gene encodes CDR1 MNHEY and CDR2 SMNVEV (reference sequence). The CDR3 has 15 residues.

For this clonotype: A read error may be the cause here, since a much bigger clone is one base away. The genes are TRBV4-3 and TRBJ1-1; no clear D gene. Germline CDR1 reads LGHNA; CDR2 reads YSLEER. The V gene lost 1 base and the J gene lost 1 base, with 10 bases spanning the gap. The CDR3 consists of 15 residues. This chain's CDR3 is CASSQVAAANTEAFF. Here the CDR3 DNA reads TGCGCCAGCAGCCAAGTTGCGGCAGCGAACACTGAAGCTTTCTTT.

The rearrangement links TRBV2 to TRBJ1-4; no clear D. CDR3 length: 17 amino acids. Germline V gives CDR1 SNHLY, CDR2 FYNNEI. Between the trimmed V and J ends, which lost 7 bases and 10 bases, there was a span of 28 bases. The CDR3, as DNA: TGTGCCAGCACCACGGAAAAGGTCATCTCGATACGCGGAAAACTGTTTTTT. It is translated as CASTTEKVISIRGKLFF.

The V call is TRBV5-5, the J call TRBJ2-3; D is ambiguous. Germline-derived CDR1 and CDR2 are SGHKS and YYEKEE (reference sequence). V lost 1 base and J lost 1, with 10 bases in between. The CDR3 extends over 15 amino acids. This chain's CDR3 is CASSLPQLGTDTQYF. The CDR3 nucleotides are TGTGCCAGCAGCTTGCCTCAATTAGGCACAGATACGCAGTATTTT.